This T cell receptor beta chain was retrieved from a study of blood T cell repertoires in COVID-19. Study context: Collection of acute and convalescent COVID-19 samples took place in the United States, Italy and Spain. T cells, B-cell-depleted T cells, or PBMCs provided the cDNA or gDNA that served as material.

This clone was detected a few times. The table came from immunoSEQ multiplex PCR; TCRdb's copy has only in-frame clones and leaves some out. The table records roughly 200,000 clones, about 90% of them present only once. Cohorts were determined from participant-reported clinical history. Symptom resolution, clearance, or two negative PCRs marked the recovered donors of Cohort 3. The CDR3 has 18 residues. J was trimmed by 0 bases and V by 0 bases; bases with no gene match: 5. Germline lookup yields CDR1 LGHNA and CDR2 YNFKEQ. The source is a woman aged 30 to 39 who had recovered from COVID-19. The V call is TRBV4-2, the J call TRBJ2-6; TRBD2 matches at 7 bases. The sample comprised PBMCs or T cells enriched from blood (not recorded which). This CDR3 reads CASSQDPSGSSGANVLTF. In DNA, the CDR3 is TGTGCCAGCAGCCAAGACCCTAGCGGTAGCTCTGGGGCCAACGTCCTGACTTTC.